Shown below are 11 T cell receptor beta chains from a single sample sequenced in a study of cytomegalovirus exposure and HLA in healthy donors. The PCR had 60 Vbeta and 13 Jbeta primers. Measured with immunoSEQ multiplex PCR; TCRdb has only the in-frame clones, and not every one. This table holds tens of thousands of clones, around 78% found once. Sequencing used PBMCs. The source of these receptors is a male donor in good health and CMV-seropositive.

V gene TRBV18 combines with J gene TRBJ2-7, with 8 bases that match TRBD1. With V trimmed by 1 base and J by 1 base, 3 bases remained unmatched. CDR1 and CDR2 from the germline V gene are KGHSH and LQKENI. The CDR3 consists of 15 residues. For the CDR3, the DNA is TGTGCCAGCTCACCACTTGGACAGGGTTCCTACGAGCAGTACTTC. Its protein is CASSPLGQGSYEQYF.

The V call is TRBV27, the J call TRBJ2-1, with 7 positions matching TRBD2. The length of the CDR3 is 15 residues. The V gene end was trimmed by 4 bases and the J gene end by 1 base; junction bases not matched to a gene: 4. Germline V gene sequence: CDR1 MNHEY, CDR2 SMNVEV (reference sequence). The CDR3 coding sequence is TGTGCCAGCAGTTCCTCTAGCGGTTCCTACAATGAGCAGTTCTTC. Protein sequence: CASSSSSGSYNEQFF.

The chain combines TRBV6-5 with TRBJ1-2; tentative D call: TRBD1 (6 bases). With 6 bases removed from V and 5 bases from J, the gap between germline ends came to 13 bases. The CDR3 is made up of 13 amino acids. Germline CDR1 reads MNHEY; CDR2 reads SVGAGI. The CDR3 region has the DNA TGTGCCAGCAGACGGACAGAGAAGTATGGCTACACCTTC. Translation gives CASRRTEKYGYTF.

The rearrangement joins TRBV10-3 to TRBJ2-1; TRBD2 matches 10 bases. The CDR3 has 14 amino acids. Looked up from germline, CDR1 is ENHRY and CDR2 is SYGVKD. Unmatched junction bases numbered 6, after V lost 10 bases and J lost 3 bases. CDR3 region: CATTGTSDYNEQFF. The DNA of the CDR3 is TGTGCCACAACCGGGACTAGCGACTACAATGAGCAGTTCTTC.

This chain connects TRBV18 to TRBJ2-2, with D maybe TRBD2 (6 bases). The CDR3 totals 14 residues. Germline-derived CDR1 and CDR2 are KGHSH and LQKENI. Trimming pared 4 bases from V and 4 bases from J, leaving 10 bases between. This CDR3 is CASSRGEVTGELFF. The CDR3 DNA reads TGTGCCAGCTCACGGGGGGAAGTCACCGGGGAGCTGTTTTTT.

Comment on this clone: The same CDR3 arises from other DNA sequences in this sample as well. The chain uses TRBV28 and TRBJ2-7; TRBD2 agrees at 8 bases. With V trimmed by 9 bases and J by 4 bases, 8 bases remained unmatched. The CDR3 loop spans 13 amino acids. Germline assignment: CDR1 MDHEN and CDR2 SYDVKM. The CDR3 reads CASLSGISYEQYF. The CDR3 DNA reads TGTGCCAGTCTTAGCGGGATCTCATACGAGCAGTACTTC. The whole variable domain, filled in from reference TRBV28 and TRBJ2-7, reads DVKVTQSSRYLVKRTGEKVFLECVQDMDHENMFWYRQDPGLGLRLIYFSYDVKMKEKGDIPEGYSVSREKKERFSLILESASTNQTSMYLCASLSGISYEQYFGPGTRLTVT.

The chain links TRBV28 to TRBJ2-7, with no clear D. Germline V lookup: CDR1 MDHEN, CDR2 SYDVKM. V lost 5 bases and J 5 bases, leaving 16 bases between the germline ends. This CDR3 is 14 amino acids long. The CDR3 bases are TGTGCCAGCAGTCCCCGTCTCGTTGGGCACGAGCAGTACTTC. This codes for CASSPRLVGHEQYF.

This clone was seen a few times. The rearrangement joins TRBV7-8 to TRBJ1-5; D may be TRBD1 (6 bases). Germline CDR1 reads SGHVS; CDR2 reads FQNEAQ. V lost 1 base and J lost 6, with 10 bases in between. The CDR3 covers 14 residues. The CDR3 bases are TGTGCCAGCAGCTTAGTAGGGGGGGCTCAGCCCCAGCATTTT. Its protein is CASSLVGGAQPQHF.

This clone occurred a few times. This chain uses TRBV7-9 with TRBJ2-5; D might be TRBD1 (8 bases). Deletions cut 3 bases from V and 4 bases from J, with 15 bases between. Germline CDR1 reads SEHNR; CDR2 reads FQNEAQ (reference sequence). The CDR3 runs 15 residues. CDR3 in amino acids: CASSFGQGGRETQYF. As DNA, the CDR3 is TGTGCCAGCAGCTTCGGACAGGGAGGGAGAGAGACCCAGTACTTC.

This clone was counted a few times. This chain uses TRBV28 with TRBJ1-1, with D possibly being TRBD1 (5 bases). V shed 8 bases and J shed 4 bases, with 14 bases lying between them. Germline V CDR1 and CDR2: MDHEN, SYDVKM. The CDR3 is made up of 13 amino acids. For the CDR3, the DNA is TGTGCCAGCTCGAGAGGACACGGCACTGAAGCTTTCTTT. It translates to CASSRGHGTEAFF.

The V and J genes are TRBV15 and TRBJ2-2, with D possibly being TRBD2 (5 bases). Trimming took 0 bases from V and 6 from J, leaving 17 bases between them. Germline V lookup: CDR1 LNHNV, CDR2 YYDKDF (reference sequence). The length of the CDR3 is 17 residues. The CDR3 sequence is CATSREKLEVSAGELFF. The CDR3 coding sequence is TGTGCCACCAGCAGAGAAAAACTAGAAGTCTCTGCCGGGGAGCTGTTTTTT.